A selection of T cell receptor beta chains follows, all from one sample in a study of T cell responses to AZD1222 COVID-19 vaccine. Generated by immunoSEQ multiplex PCR, the TCRdb table keeps only in-frame clones and is missing some. The data show around 150,000 clones, with roughly 89% seen just once and roughly 2% held by the top ten. Specimen: peripheral blood, collected on day 0 of AZD1222 vaccination. The receptor source for this set is an adult in good health. Both conserved end residues are part of each CDR3. The order of the fields is D gene, V gene, clone size, J gene, CDR3 protein, CDR3 DNA. The D gene is left open where the match is weak. Clone size is not always given. Where it is, it says once, few, many or a class for expanded clones.

D: .; V: TRBV6-5; size: .; J: TRBJ2-7; CDR3: CASRLERAVYEQYF; DNA: TGTGCCAGCAGGCTCGAGCGGGCAGTCTACGAGCAGTACTTC
D: .; V: TRBV12-2; size: .; J: TRBJ1-5; CDR3: CASRFQVHLYNQPQHF; DNA: TGTGCAAGTCGCTTCCAGGTTCATCTTTACAATCAGCCCCAGCATTTT
D: TRBD1; V: TRBV18; size: .; J: TRBJ1-5; CDR3: CASSTGQGLAQPQHF; DNA: TGTGCCAGCTCAACGGGACAGGGTCTTGCTCAGCCCCAGCATTTT
D: TRBD1; V: TRBV27; size: .; J: TRBJ1-1; CDR3: CASSLRYRDRGSLGGNTEAFF; DNA: TGTGCCAGCAGTTTGCGGTACCGAGACAGGGGGTCTTTGGGAGGGAACACTGAAGCTTTCTTT
D: TRBD1; V: TRBV11-1; size: .; J: TRBJ1-2; CDR3: CASSSAGQGARGYTF; DNA: TGTGCCAGCAGCTCCGCCGGACAGGGGGCTCGTGGCTACACCTTC
D: .; V: TRBV14; size: .; J: TRBJ1-1; CDR3: CASSQEGLLNTEAFF; DNA: TGTGCCAGCAGCCAAGAGGGACTGTTGAACACTGAAGCTTTCTTT
D: .; V: TRBV7-9; size: few; J: TRBJ1-1; CDR3: CASSLAHAGTEAFF; DNA: TGTGCCAGCAGCTTAGCTCACGCTGGAACTGAAGCTTTCTTT
D: .; V: TRBV29-1; size: .; J: TRBJ2-3; CDR3: CSVDLTDTQYF; DNA: TGCAGCGTTGATCTCACAGATACGCAGTATTTT
D: .; V: TRBV30; size: .; J: TRBJ1-2; CDR3: CAWRLSYGYTF; DNA: TGTGCCTGGAGACTAAGCTATGGCTACACCTTC
D: .; V: TRBV9; size: .; J: TRBJ1-1; CDR3: CASSPSGGPLNTEAFF; DNA: TGTGCCAGCAGCCCGTCGGGGGGGCCCTTGAACACTGAAGCTTTCTTT
D: .; V: TRBV5-6; size: .; J: TRBJ1-2; CDR3: CASIPGDRGYGYTF; DNA: TGTGCCAGCATTCCCGGAGACCGCGGCTATGGCTACACCTTC
D: .; V: TRBV6-5; size: .; J: TRBJ1-1; CDR3: CASSYSRGEAFF; DNA: TGTGCCAGCAGTTACTCGAGAGGGGAAGCTTTCTTT
D: .; V: TRBV28; size: .; J: TRBJ2-5; CDR3: CASKGQETQYF; DNA: TGTGCCAGCAAAGGGCAAGAGACCCAGTACTTC
D: .; V: TRBV3-1/TRBV3-2; size: once; J: TRBJ1-5; CDR3: CASSLRQETGPQHF; DNA: TGTGCCAGCAGCCTCAGGCAGGAAACTGGGCCCCAGCATTTT
D: .; V: TRBV25-1; size: .; J: TRBJ2-5; CDR3: CASSAEVHQRETQYF; DNA: TGTGCCAGCAGTGCCGAAGTACACCAGCGAGAGACCCAGTACTTC
D: TRBD2; V: TRBV6-4; size: few; J: TRBJ2-1; CDR3: CASSSEPGGPNEQFF; DNA: TGTGCCAGCAGTTCGGAACCGGGGGGGCCGAATGAGCAGTTCTTC
D: .; V: TRBV5-1; size: .; J: TRBJ2-7; CDR3: CASSLELYSQSSYEQYF; DNA: TGCGCCAGCAGCTTGGAACTCTACAGTCAAAGCTCCTACGAGCAGTACTTC
D: TRBD1; V: TRBV10-1; size: .; J: TRBJ1-2; CDR3: CASSEGGTGDGYTF; DNA: TGCGCCAGCAGTGAGGGAGGGACAGGTGATGGCTACACCTTC
D: .; V: TRBV28; size: .; J: TRBJ1-2; CDR3: CASRNGGENYGYTF; DNA: TGTGCCAGCAGAAATGGGGGCGAAAACTATGGCTACACCTTC
D: .; V: TRBV5-1; size: .; J: TRBJ2-2; CDR3: CASSFGRTLNTGELFF; DNA: TGCGCCAGCAGCTTCGGCAGGACCCTCAACACCGGGGAGCTGTTTTTT
D: .; V: TRBV24-1; size: few; J: TRBJ2-2; CDR3: CATQRDTNTGELFF; DNA: TGTGCCACCCAACGGGACACAAACACCGGGGAGCTGTTTTTT
D: .; V: TRBV10-3; size: .; J: TRBJ1-5; CDR3: CAISESGPPQHF; DNA: TGTGCCATCAGTGAGTCGGGGCCGCCCCAGCATTTT
D: TRBD1; V: TRBV7-2; size: .; J: TRBJ2-5; CDR3: CASSSSVTVGQGQETQYF; DNA: TGTGCCAGCAGCTCCTCTGTAACGGTGGGACAGGGACAAGAGACCCAGTACTTC